These T cell receptor beta chains were read from a single sample in a study of shared clonotypes between healthy human individuals. Only in-frame clones appear in the TCRdb table, and some are missing; sequencing was by immunoSEQ multiplex PCR. Of approximately 2,000,000 clones listed, 90% to 95% are singletons. The sample consisted of naive CD8+ T cells from PBMCs. The source of these receptors is a man aged 18 to 30 in good health. Some clones in this sample may be carry-over from other donors' samples. Both conserved end residues are part of each CDR3. D genes are given only for firm matches. Part of the rows lack a size; the others show once, few, many or a class for expanded clones.

clone_size	v_call	j_call	d_call	cdr3_nt	cdr3_aa
NA	TRBV21-1	TRBJ1-1	NA	TGTGCCAGCAGCAACCGAGCAGGACAGGGGATGAACACTGAAGCTTTCTTT	CASSNRAGQGMNTEAFF
NA	TRBV29-1	TRBJ2-3	TRBD2	TGCAGCGCCGAACGGACTAGCGGGGGGGATACGCAGTATTTT	CSAERTSGGDTQYF
NA	TRBV27	TRBJ2-7	TRBD2	TGTGCCAGCAGGGACCGGGACTACACCTACGAGCAGTACTTC	CASRDRDYTYEQYF
NA	TRBV7-2	TRBJ1-1	TRBD1	TGTGCCAGCAGCTTATTAACAGGGGATACTGAAGCTTTCTTT	CASSLLTGDTEAFF
NA	TRBV5-1	TRBJ2-3	NA	TGCGCCAGCAGCCACATGGGAGCGGGCACAGATACGCAGTATTTT	CASSHMGAGTDTQYF
NA	TRBV7-9	TRBJ2-3	NA	TGTGCCAGCAGCCAGGGTGGAAATACGCAGTATTTT	CASSQGGNTQYF
NA	TRBV7-2	TRBJ1-3	NA	TGTGCCAGCAGCTCGGGGGTGACGGACACCATATATTTT	CASSSGVTDTIYF
NA	TRBV29-1	TRBJ2-7	NA	TGCAGCGTTGTTGCTAGAAGCTCCTACGAGCAGTACTTC	CSVVARSSYEQYF
NA	TRBV30	TRBJ1-1	NA	TGTGCCTGGAGCAGGGGCACTGAAGCTTTCTTT	CAWSRGTEAFF
NA	TRBV9	TRBJ2-7	NA	TGTGCCAGCAGCTCCCGGTCTGACGGTAGCTCCTACGAGCAGTACTTC	CASSSRSDGSSYEQYF
NA	TRBV4-2	TRBJ2-7	NA	TGTGCCAGCAGCCAAGAAGGCGGCTACGAGCAGTACTTC	CASSQEGGYEQYF
once	TRBV5-1	TRBJ2-3	NA	TGCGCCAGCAGCTTGGGGGGTCGTACCCCCACAGATACGCAGTATTTT	CASSLGGRTPTDTQYF
NA	TRBV19	TRBJ1-1	TRBD1	TGTGCCAGTAGTACGCACCGACAGGGGGCTATCACTGAAGCTTTCTTT	CASSTHRQGAITEAFF
once	TRBV7-9	TRBJ2-7	TRBD1	TGTGCCAGCTCAGCGAGGGGGCCGCCCTACGAGCAGTACTTC	CASSARGPPYEQYF
NA	TRBV5-6	TRBJ1-6	TRBD1	TGTGCCAGCAGCGCCTCAGGGGGCGTTTACAATTCACCCCTCCACTTT	CASSASGGVYNSPLHF
NA	TRBV7-8	TRBJ1-5	NA	TGTGCCAGCAGCCCCCCCGTAGGAGGTCGGGATAAACTGAATCAGCCCCAGCATTTT	CASSPPVGGRDKLNQPQHF
NA	TRBV5-8	TRBJ2-7	NA	TGTGCCAGCAGCTTAGGGTATCACGAGCAGTACTTC	CASSLGYHEQYF
NA	TRBV5-5	TRBJ2-1	NA	TGTGCCAGCAGCTTGGTGGGCGGGGCCTACAATGAGCAGTTCTTC	CASSLVGGAYNEQFF
NA	TRBV19	TRBJ2-2	TRBD1	TGTGCCAGTAGCCGGGACAGGGGAGACACCGGGGAGCTGTTTTTT	CASSRDRGDTGELFF
NA	TRBV6-1	TRBJ1-1	NA	TGTGCCAGCAGTGAAGTCCTCATGAACACTGAAGCTTTCTTT	CASSEVLMNTEAFF
NA	TRBV7-9	TRBJ2-7	NA	TGTGCCAGCAGCTTAAGGGCGGCCGACTACGAGCAGTACTTC	CASSLRAADYEQYF
NA	TRBV30	TRBJ1-3	NA	TGTGCCTGGCAACAGGGAATCTCTGGAAACACCATATATTTT	CAWQQGISGNTIYF
NA	TRBV14	TRBJ2-1	NA	TGTGCCAGCAGCCAAGAGGCAGCCGACAATGAGCAGTTCTTC	CASSQEAADNEQFF
NA	TRBV27	TRBJ2-3	NA	TGTGCCAGCAGTTTAAGCGGAGATAGCACAGATACGCAGTATTTT	CASSLSGDSTDTQYF
NA	TRBV11-2	TRBJ2-1	TRBD2	TGTGCCAGCAGCTTACCAGCGGGACTCGACAATGAGCAGTTCTTC	CASSLPAGLDNEQFF
NA	TRBV7-9	TRBJ2-1	TRBD2	TGTGCCAGCAGCGGGGGACTATACGACAATGAGCAGTTCTTC	CASSGGLYDNEQFF
NA	TRBV2	TRBJ2-7	TRBD2	TGTGCCAGCAGTGCTGCCGGGACTAGCTGGAAGTACGAGCAGTACTTC	CASSAAGTSWKYEQYF
NA	TRBV4-1	TRBJ2-7	TRBD1	TGCGCCAGCAGCCAAGACGACGACAGGGGGACCTACGAGCAGTACTTC	CASSQDDDRGTYEQYF
NA	TRBV4-1	TRBJ2-7	NA	TGCGCCAGCAGCCAAGACATCATACTGCCTCACTACGAGCAGTACTTC	CASSQDIILPHYEQYF
NA	TRBV9	TRBJ2-3	NA	TGTGCCAGCAGCGGGGAGACAGTACCCACAGATACGCAGTATTTT	CASSGETVPTDTQYF
NA	TRBV29-1	TRBJ2-3	TRBD2	TGCAGCGTCGCCGGGACTAGCGGGGGCCTTAGCACAGATACGCAGTATTTT	CSVAGTSGGLSTDTQYF
NA	TRBV28	TRBJ2-5	TRBD1	TGTGCCAGCAGACGGACAGGGGGAGGGGAGACCCAGTACTTC	CASRRTGGGETQYF
NA	TRBV28	TRBJ2-2	NA	TGTGCCAGCACCCTCCTGGCGGGACCCGGGGAGCTGTTTTTT	CASTLLAGPGELFF
NA	TRBV2	TRBJ1-2	NA	TGTGCCAGCAGTGGGTATCTAGCGGCAGAGTCTAACTATGGCTACACCTTC	CASSGYLAAESNYGYTF
NA	TRBV27	TRBJ2-1	TRBD2	TGTGCCAGCAGTTTAAGTCTAGCGGTAAGCTCCTACAATGAGCAGTTCTTC	CASSLSLAVSSYNEQFF
NA	TRBV2	TRBJ2-7	NA	TGTGCCAGCAGTGGTTCAGCCTACGAGCAGTACTTC	CASSGSAYEQYF
NA	TRBV2	TRBJ1-1	NA	TGTGCCAGCAGTGAAGCGGTGGATATGGGCGGAAACACTGAAGCTTTCTTT	CASSEAVDMGGNTEAFF
NA	TRBV28	TRBJ2-7	NA	TGTGCCAGCAGCTTTGGGGACGAGCAGTACTTC	CASSFGDEQYF
NA	TRBV27	TRBJ2-6	NA	TGTGCCAGCACCGATAGAGGAGGGTTGGCTGGGGCCAACGTCCTGACTTTC	CASTDRGGLAGANVLTF
NA	TRBV30	TRBJ2-7	NA	TGTGCCTGGAGCCAGACAGGAGCCTACGAGCAGTACTTC	CAWSQTGAYEQYF
NA	TRBV4-3	TRBJ1-2	NA	TGCGCCAGCAGCCAGGGGACGGACGCCGGCCCCTATGGCTACACCTTC	CASSQGTDAGPYGYTF
NA	TRBV7-9	TRBJ2-7	NA	TGTGCCAGCAGCTTTAGGTACGAGCAGTACTTC	CASSFRYEQYF
NA	TRBV28	TRBJ2-7	NA	TGTGCCAGCAGTTTATACGCGGGGAGCCCCAGCTCCTACGAGCAGTACTTC	CASSLYAGSPSSYEQYF
NA	TRBV5-4	TRBJ1-2	NA	TGTGCCAGCAGCTTATCGGGGGACAACTATGGCTACACCTTC	CASSLSGDNYGYTF
NA	TRBV7-6	TRBJ2-7	TRBD2	TGTGCCAGCAGCCCCGGGACTAGCGGGAGGGCCGAGGAGCAGTACTTC	CASSPGTSGRAEEQYF